Sequencing of this T cell receptor beta chain was carried out in a study of beta chain features in type 1 diabetes. About the study: Patients were similar to healthy donors in age and gender (as well as in cell yields). Summed over all samples, the examined sorted cells came to roughly 110,000,000.

Sequenced material consisted of expressed TCRB transcripts (all of the isolated RNA was reverse transcribed). Here immunoSEQ multiplex PCR was the method, and the copy in TCRdb shows in-frame clones only, minus some. The sample holds fewer than 350,000 clones, 15% seen once. Cells sorted by CD45RO/CCR7/CD25/CD127/CD95/CD27 comprised CD4+ naive, central memory, regulatory and stem cell-like memory cells. This clone was seen more than once but under ten times. What it binds is unknown. Overall study results and limits: A moderate, significant TCRB CDR3 shortening appeared in type 1 diabetes across four CD4+ subsets.

The CDR3 consists of 14 residues. V lost 3 bases, J lost 1 base, and 10 bases lay in between. Germline-derived CDR1 and CDR2 are MGHDK and SYGVNS. Sequencing used naive CD4+ T cells from blood. The clonotype was recovered from a man aged 18 to 30 with type 1 diabetes. The rearrangement uses TRBV25-1 and TRBJ2-7, with D perhaps TRBD2 (5 bases). CDR3 sequence (DNA): TGTGCCAGCAGTGACCGACGGGGATCCTACGAGCAGTACTTC. The encoded protein is CASSDRRGSYEQYF.